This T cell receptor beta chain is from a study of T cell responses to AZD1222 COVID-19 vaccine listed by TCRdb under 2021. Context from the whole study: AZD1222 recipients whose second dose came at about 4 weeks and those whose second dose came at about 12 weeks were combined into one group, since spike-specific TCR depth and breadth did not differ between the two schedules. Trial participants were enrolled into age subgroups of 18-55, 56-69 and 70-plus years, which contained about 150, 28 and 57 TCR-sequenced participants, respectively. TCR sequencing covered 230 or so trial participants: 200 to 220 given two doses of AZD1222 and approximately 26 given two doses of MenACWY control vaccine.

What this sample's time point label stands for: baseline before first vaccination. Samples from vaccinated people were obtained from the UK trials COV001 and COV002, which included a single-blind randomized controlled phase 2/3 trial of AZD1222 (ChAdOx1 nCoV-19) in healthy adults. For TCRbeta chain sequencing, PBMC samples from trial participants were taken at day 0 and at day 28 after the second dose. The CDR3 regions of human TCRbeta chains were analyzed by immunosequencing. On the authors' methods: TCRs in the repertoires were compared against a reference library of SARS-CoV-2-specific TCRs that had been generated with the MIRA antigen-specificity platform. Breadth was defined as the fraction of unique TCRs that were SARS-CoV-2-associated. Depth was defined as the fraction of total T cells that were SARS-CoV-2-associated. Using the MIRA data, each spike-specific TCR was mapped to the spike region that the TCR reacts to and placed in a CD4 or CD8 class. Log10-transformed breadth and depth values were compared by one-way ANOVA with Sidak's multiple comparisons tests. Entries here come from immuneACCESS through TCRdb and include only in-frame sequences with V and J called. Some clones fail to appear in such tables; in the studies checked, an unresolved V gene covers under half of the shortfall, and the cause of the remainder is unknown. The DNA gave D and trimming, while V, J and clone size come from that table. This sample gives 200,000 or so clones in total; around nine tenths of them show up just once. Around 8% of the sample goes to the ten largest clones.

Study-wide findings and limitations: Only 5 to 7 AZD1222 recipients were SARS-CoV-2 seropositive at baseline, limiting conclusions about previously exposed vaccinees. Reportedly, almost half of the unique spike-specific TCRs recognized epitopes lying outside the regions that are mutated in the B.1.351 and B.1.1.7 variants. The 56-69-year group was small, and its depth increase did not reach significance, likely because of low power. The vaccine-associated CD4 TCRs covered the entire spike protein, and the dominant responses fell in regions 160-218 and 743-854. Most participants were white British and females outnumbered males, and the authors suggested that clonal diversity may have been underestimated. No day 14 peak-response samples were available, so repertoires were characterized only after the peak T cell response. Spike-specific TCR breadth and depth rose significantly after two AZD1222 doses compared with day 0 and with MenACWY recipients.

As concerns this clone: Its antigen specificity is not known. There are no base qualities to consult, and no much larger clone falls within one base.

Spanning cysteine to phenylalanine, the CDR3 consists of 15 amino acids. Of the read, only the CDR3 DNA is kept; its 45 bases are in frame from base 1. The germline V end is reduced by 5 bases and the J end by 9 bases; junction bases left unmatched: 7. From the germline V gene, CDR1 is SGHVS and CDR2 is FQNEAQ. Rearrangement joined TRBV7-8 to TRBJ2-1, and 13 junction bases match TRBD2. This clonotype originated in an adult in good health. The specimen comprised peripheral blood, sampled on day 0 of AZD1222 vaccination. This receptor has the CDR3 CASSITSGGAGEQFF. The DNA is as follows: TGTGCCAGCAGCATAACTAGCGGGGGGGCCGGTGAGCAGTTCTTC.